The 25 T cell receptor beta chains listed next were all sequenced from one sample in a study of human T cells and chemical hapten exposure. Time point meaning: patch test 2, 6 weeks after DPC sensitization. Regarding treatment: therapeutic diphenylcyclopropenone sensitization with weekly scalp DPC. Using its own MiXCR run on the RACE reads, TCRdb lists one record per CDR3 protein. The sample contains about 140,000 distinct CDR3 sequences, about 10% of which appear only once. Source: whole blood, taken in connection with sensitization to the hapten diphenylcyclopropenone (DPC). These receptors came from a woman aged 45-60 years with alopecia areata. Some clones in this sample may be carry-over from other donors' samples.

This clonotype was seen many times. The V call is TRBV7-2, the J call TRBJ2-7, with 8 bases identical to TRBD1. The J segment lost 7 bases and the V segment lost 1 base, leaving 6 bases of the junction unmatched. The germline V gene has CDR1 SGHTA and CDR2 FQGNSA. The CDR3 sequence is 14 residues long. The CDR3 spells CASSLGGQEREQYF. For the CDR3, the DNA is TGTGCCAGCAGCTTAGGGGGACAGGAAAGAGAGCAGTACTTC. Variable domain in full (rest from reference TRBV7-2 and TRBJ2-7): GAGVSQSPSNKVTEKGKDVELRCDPISGHTALYWYRQSLGQGLEFLIYFQGNSAPDKSGLPSDRFSAERTGGSVSTLTIQRTQQEDSAVYLCASSLGGQEREQYFGPGTRLTVT.

This clonotype turned up a few times. This chain links TRBV27 with TRBJ2-7; TRBD2 is a possible D gene (6 bases). Germline CDR1 MNHEY, CDR2 SMNVEV (reference sequence). The length of the CDR3 is 16 residues. Trimming took 5 bases from V and 7 from J, leaving 24 bases between them. Here the CDR3 reads CASSLISGLGILEQYF. For the CDR3, the DNA is TGTGCCAGCAGTCTTATAAGCGGGTTGGGGATATTAGAGCAGTACTTC.

This clonotype was seen more than once but under ten times. This sequence joins TRBV9 and TRBJ2-1; the D gene is possibly TRBD2 (5 bases). V was pared by 0 bases and J by 9 bases, with 22 bases between. This CDR3 has 17 amino acids. Germline CDR1 SGDLS, CDR2 YYNGEE. CDR3 nucleotides: TGTGCCAGCAGCGTAGAGGTGGTAGCGTGGACTCGGAGTGAGCAGTTCTTC. Protein: CASSVEVVAWTRSEQFF.

J is TRBJ2-7 and V is TRBV9, with TRBD2 identical over 9 bases. V was clipped by 1 base and J by 3 bases; unmatched bases: 8. CDR3 length: 16 amino acids. Germline assignment: CDR1 SGDLS and CDR2 YYNGEE. CDR3 nucleotide sequence: TGTGCCAGCAGCGTATATGAAGCGGGGGGCCTCTACGAGCAGTACTTC. This codes for CASSVYEAGGLYEQYF. The whole variable domain, filled in from reference TRBV9 and TRBJ2-7, reads DSGVTQTPKHLITATGQRVTLRCSPRSGDLSVYWYQQSLDQGLQFLIQYYNGEERAKGNILERFSAQQFPDLHSELNLSSLELGDSALYFCASSVYEAGGLYEQYFGPGTRLTVT.

A few counts support this clonotype. This rearrangement joins TRBV18 to TRBJ1-1; D remains unclear. The germline CDR1 and CDR2 sequences are KGHSH and LQKENI. The V gene lost 2 bases and the J gene lost 0 bases, with 4 bases spanning the gap. The CDR3 length is 13 residues. DNA for the CDR3: TGTGCCAGCTCACCAGACTTGAACACTGAAGCTTTCTTT. It is translated as CASSPDLNTEAFF.

Ten or more counts support this clonotype. V gene TRBV5-4 combines with J gene TRBJ1-2, with D possibly TRBD1 on 5 matching bases. V dropped 4 bases and J dropped 4 bases, with 20 bases sitting between them. Germline assignment: CDR1 SGHNT and CDR2 YYREEE (reference sequence). The CDR3 extends over 16 amino acids. CDR3 DNA sequence: TGTGCCAGCAGCCCTGGTCGACAGACCCTTAGCTATGGCTACACCTTC. Translated: CASSPGRQTLSYGYTF.

This clonotype was counted between two and nine times. The chain links TRBV28 to TRBJ1-4, with TRBD1 matching 9 bases. CDR1 is MDHEN and CDR2 is SYDVKM in the germline V gene. The CDR3 is 15 residues long. Trimming removed 5 bases from V and 5 bases from J; junction bases left unmatched: 6. The CDR3, as DNA: TGTGCCAGCAGTGCCCGGGACAGGGCCAATGAAAAACTGTTTTTT. Protein sequence: CASSARDRANEKLFF.

This clonotype was counted between two and nine times. The V call is TRBV5-4, the J call TRBJ2-2; 9 bases fit TRBD1. V gave up 1 base and J gave up 5 bases; unmatched junction bases: 9. Germline V gene data show CDR1 as SGHNT and CDR2 as YYREEE (reference sequence). CDR3 size: 17 residues. CDR3 DNA sequence: TGTGCCAGCAGCTTGCCCCGACAGGGGGTCGGTACCGGGGAGCTGTTTTTT. Its translation is CASSLPRQGVGTGELFF.

This clonotype was observed many times. The chain has TRBV6-5 and TRBJ2-2; a possible D gene is TRBD1 (5 bases). Trimming took off 2 bases at V and 0 bases at J, with 10 bases between the two ends. The CDR3 length is 16 residues. Germline loops: CDR1 MNHEY, CDR2 SVGAGI. CDR3 nucleotide sequence: TGTGCCAGCAGTTACCGACAGTTCGCGAACACCGGGGAGCTGTTTTTT. Protein: CASSYRQFANTGELFF.

This clonotype came up a few times. The chain employs TRBV4-1 and TRBJ1-1; TRBD1 matches 7 bases. Germline CDR1 reads MGHRA; CDR2 reads YSYEKL. This CDR3 comprises 18 residues. With V trimmed by 0 bases and J by 8 bases, 18 bases remained unmatched. The CDR3: CASSQDRWTGAPSIEAFF. The CDR3 bases are TGCGCCAGCAGCCAAGATAGGTGGACAGGTGCGCCGTCCATAGAAGCTTTCTTT.

J is TRBJ2-6 and V is TRBV29-1; D remains ambiguous. The germline V gene encodes CDR1 SQVTM and CDR2 ANQGSEA. This CDR3 contains 16 residues. The V end lost 7 bases, the J end lost 0 bases, and 16 bases lay between the germline ends. CDR3 DNA sequence: TGCAGCGCACACACGGGCCTTAGCTCTGGGGCCAACGTCCTGACTTTC. This encodes CSAHTGLSSGANVLTF.

As concerns this clonotype: A read error may be the cause here, since a much bigger clone is one base away. The chain joins TRBV20-1 to TRBJ2-7; TRBD2 matches at 7 bases. Trimming at V came to 5 bases and at J to 0 bases, leaving 7 bases not matched to a gene. CDR1 and CDR2 from the germline V gene are DFQATT and SNEGSKA (reference sequence). This CDR3 region has 14 residues. In DNA form, the CDR3 reads TGCAGTGCTCGTGAGCGGGGAAGCTCCTACGAGCAGTACTTC. This gives the protein CSARERGSSYEQYF.

This chain connects TRBV25-1 to TRBJ2-7; D gene uncertain. Trimming left V 5 bases short and J 6 bases short, with 17 bases between. The CDR3 loop spans 14 amino acids. From germline, CDR1 is MGHDK and CDR2 SYGVNS. This CDR3 is CASSPRARTGEQYF. The CDR3 DNA is TGTGCCAGCAGTCCCCGGGCCCGGACGGGCGAGCAGTACTTC.

A note on this clonotype: Possible read error: a much larger clone is one base away. The chain has TRBV18 and TRBJ2-1; TRBD2 aligns across 8 bases. The CDR3 loop spans 14 amino acids. Germline CDR1 reads KGHSH; CDR2 reads LQKENI. The CDR3 nucleotides are TGTGTCAGCTCCACGAGCGGGAGAGGGTATGAGCAGTTCTTC. Amino acids: CVSSTSGRGYEQFF.

The chain combines TRBV6-5 with TRBJ2-1; 10 bases fit TRBD2. Germline CDR1 is MNHEY and CDR2 is SVGAGI. With V trimmed by 6 bases and J by 4 bases, 6 bases remained unmatched. The CDR3 has 15 amino acids. The CDR3 DNA reads as TGTGCCAGCAGCCCTGGGACTAGCGTATACAATGAGCAGTTCTTC. Translating gives CASSPGTSVYNEQFF.

The chain recombines TRBV29-1 with TRBJ2-3; no clear D. Trimming cost V 4 bases and J 2 bases, with 13 bases left between them. CDR1 is SQVTM and CDR2 is ANQGSEA in the germline V gene. The CDR3 consists of 14 residues. CDR3 residues: CSVAARLLTDTQYF. The CDR3 DNA is TGCAGCGTTGCTGCCAGATTACTCACAGATACGCAGTATTTT.

This clonotype has a count of ten or more. The chain joins TRBV27 to TRBJ2-7; D is unclear. The CDR3 runs to 12 residues. Germline V gene sequence: CDR1 MNHEY, CDR2 SMNVEV (reference sequence). V was clipped by 0 bases and J by 7 bases, with 7 bases between them. In nucleotides, the CDR3 is TGTGCCAGCAGTTTATCAGGTCGGGAGCAGTACTTC. This encodes CASSLSGREQYF.

This chain links TRBV18 with TRBJ2-2; 7 positions agree with TRBD1. This CDR3 contains 16 residues. The V gene end was trimmed by 1 base and the J gene end by 0 bases; junction bases not matched to a gene: 2. CDR1 and CDR2 (germline): KGHSH, LQKENI. As DNA, the CDR3 is TGTGCCAGCTCACCACTTGGGACAGCGAACACCGGGGAGCTGTTTTTT. Residues: CASSPLGTANTGELFF.

At least ten counts were recorded for this clonotype. The chain couples TRBV9 to TRBJ2-5; 13 positions agree with TRBD2. The V segment lost 0 bases and the J segment 4 bases; nucleotides outside the gene matches: 9. The CDR3 sequence is 18 residues long. Looked up from germline, CDR1 is SGDLS and CDR2 is YYNGEE. The CDR3 region has the DNA TGTGCCAGCAGCGTAGATGGACTAGCGGGGGCCAGGAGAGAGACCCAGTACTTC. This codes for CASSVDGLAGARRETQYF.

This clonotype was found many times. The J gene is TRBJ2-1, the V gene TRBV12-3 or TRBV12-4, with a weak D call TRBD2 (6 bases). The CDR3 is made up of 13 amino acids. V was trimmed by 3 bases and J by 7 bases, leaving 10 bases between them. CDR3 nucleotides: TGTGCCAGCAGTTTCAATGGGGGGAATGAGCAGTTCTTC. This gives the protein CASSFNGGNEQFF.

Ten or more counts support this clonotype. The chain uses TRBV12-3 or TRBV12-4 and TRBJ2-7; no clear D. The length of the CDR3 is 12 residues. V was shortened by 6 bases and J by 8 bases, with 14 bases between the two germline ends. CDR3 sequence: CASSPQTPKQYF. The CDR3 coding sequence is TGTGCCAGCAGCCCTCAGACCCCTAAGCAGTACTTC.

This clonotype came up a few times. This rearrangement joins TRBV7-2 to TRBJ2-2; D remains unclear. V lost 6 bases and J 0 bases, leaving 8 bases between the germline ends. Looked up from germline, CDR1 is SGHTA and CDR2 is FQGNSA. The CDR3 loop spans 14 amino acids. In DNA form, the CDR3 reads TGTGCCAGCAGGTCTACCGCGAACACCGGGGAGCTGTTTTTT. Encoded protein: CASRSTANTGELFF.

Regarding this clonotype: This may be a read error, as it is one base from a much larger clone. This chain joins TRBV7-2 and TRBJ2-7, with D perhaps TRBD2 (5 bases). Germline lookup yields CDR1 SGHTA and CDR2 FQGNSA. This CDR3 has 13 residues. The CDR3 region has the DNA TGTGCCAGCACCCGGACTCTTTCCTACGAGCAGAACTTC. Its protein is CASTRTLSYEQNF.

This clonotype was seen more than once but under ten times. The V call is TRBV13, the J call TRBJ2-5; 8 bases line up with TRBD2. J was trimmed by 5 bases and V by 4 bases; bases with no gene match: 12. The CDR3 totals 16 residues. Per germline, CDR1 PRHDT and CDR2 FYEKMQ (reference sequence). The CDR3 region has the DNA TGTGCCAGCAGCTCGACAGAGGGACTAGGGAGGGAGACCCAGTACTTC. This gives the protein CASSSTEGLGRETQYF.

This clonotype was recorded many times. The rearrangement joins TRBV30 to TRBJ1-2; 7 bases are shared with TRBD1. Germline trimming cut 0 bases from V and 6 bases from J; bases unmatched to any gene: 7. CDR3 length: 14 amino acids. Germline assignment: CDR1 GTSNPN and CDR2 SVGIG (reference sequence). CDR3 residues: CAWSVLIGGNGYTF. CDR3 DNA sequence: TGTGCCTGGAGTGTACTGATAGGGGGCAATGGCTACACCTTC.